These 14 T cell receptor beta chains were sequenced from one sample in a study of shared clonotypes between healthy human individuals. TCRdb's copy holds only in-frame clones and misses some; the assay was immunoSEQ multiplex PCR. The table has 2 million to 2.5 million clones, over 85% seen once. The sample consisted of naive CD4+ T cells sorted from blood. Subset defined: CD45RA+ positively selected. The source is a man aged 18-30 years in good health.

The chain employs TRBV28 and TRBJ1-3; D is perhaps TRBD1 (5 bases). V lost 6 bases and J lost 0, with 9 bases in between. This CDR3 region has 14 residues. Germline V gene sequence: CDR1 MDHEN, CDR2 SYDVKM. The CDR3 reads CASSQGHSGNTIYF. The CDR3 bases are TGTGCCAGCAGCCAGGGTCACTCTGGAAACACCATATATTTT.

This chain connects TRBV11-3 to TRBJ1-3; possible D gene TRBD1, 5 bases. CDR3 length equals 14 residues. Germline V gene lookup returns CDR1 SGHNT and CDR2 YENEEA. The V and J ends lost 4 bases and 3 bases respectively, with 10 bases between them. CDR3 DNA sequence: TGTGCCAGCAGCTCGTCAGGGAATGGAAACACCATATATTTT. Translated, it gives CASSSSGNGNTIYF.

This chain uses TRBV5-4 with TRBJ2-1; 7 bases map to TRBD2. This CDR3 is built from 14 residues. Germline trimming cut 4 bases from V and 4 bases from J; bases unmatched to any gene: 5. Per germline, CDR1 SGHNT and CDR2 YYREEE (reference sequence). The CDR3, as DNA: TGTGCCAGCAGCCTACTAGCGACTTACAATGAGCAGTTCTTC. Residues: CASSLLATYNEQFF.

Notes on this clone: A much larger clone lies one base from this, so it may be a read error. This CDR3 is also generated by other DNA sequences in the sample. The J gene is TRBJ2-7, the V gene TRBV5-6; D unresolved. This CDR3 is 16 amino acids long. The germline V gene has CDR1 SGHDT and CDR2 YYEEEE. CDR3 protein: CASSNLRRKSSYEQYF. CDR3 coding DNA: TGTGCCAGCAGCAACCTACGACGAAAGAGCTCCTACGAGCAGTACTTT.

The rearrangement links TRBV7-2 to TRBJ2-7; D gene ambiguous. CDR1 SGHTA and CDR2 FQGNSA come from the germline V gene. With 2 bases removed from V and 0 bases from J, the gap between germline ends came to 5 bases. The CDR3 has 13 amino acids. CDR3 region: CASSLRFSYEQYF. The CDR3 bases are TGTGCCAGCAGCTTAAGGTTCTCCTACGAGCAGTACTTC.

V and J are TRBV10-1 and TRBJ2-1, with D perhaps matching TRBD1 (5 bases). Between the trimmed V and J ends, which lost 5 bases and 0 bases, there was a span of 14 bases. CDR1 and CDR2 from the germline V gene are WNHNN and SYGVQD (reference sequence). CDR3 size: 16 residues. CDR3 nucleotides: TGCGCCAGCAGTCACGGGTCCCAGGGCTCCTACAATGAGCAGTTCTTC. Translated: CASSHGSQGSYNEQFF.

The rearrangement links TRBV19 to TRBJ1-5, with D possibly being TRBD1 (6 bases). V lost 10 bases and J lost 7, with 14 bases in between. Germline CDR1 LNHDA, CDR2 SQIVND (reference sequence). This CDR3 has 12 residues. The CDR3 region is CATTGSGQPQHF. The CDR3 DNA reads TGTGCCACTACAGGGTCCGGGCAGCCCCAGCATTTT.

The CDR3 nucleotides are TGCGCCAGCATCCCCGCCCTGGGGTTGAACACTGAAGCTTTCTTT. Protein: CASIPALGLNTEAFF. The chain couples TRBV10-1 to TRBJ1-1; the D is unclear. The germline gives CDR1 WNHNN, CDR2 SYGVQD (reference sequence). The CDR3 contains 15 residues. Trimming shortened V by 7 bases and J by 0 bases, and 15 bases separated the two germline ends.

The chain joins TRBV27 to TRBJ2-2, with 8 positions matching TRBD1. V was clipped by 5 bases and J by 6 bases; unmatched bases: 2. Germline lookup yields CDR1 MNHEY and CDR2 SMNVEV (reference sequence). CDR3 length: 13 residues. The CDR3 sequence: CASSTQGAGELFF. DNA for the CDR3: TGTGCCAGCAGTACACAGGGGGCCGGGGAGCTGTTTTTT.

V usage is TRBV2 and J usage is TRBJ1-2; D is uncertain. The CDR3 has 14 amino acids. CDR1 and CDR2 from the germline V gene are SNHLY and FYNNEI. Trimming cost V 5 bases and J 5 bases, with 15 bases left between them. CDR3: CASSLSGAQYGYTF. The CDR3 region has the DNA TGTGCCAGCAGTCTTTCGGGAGCTCAATATGGCTACACCTTC.

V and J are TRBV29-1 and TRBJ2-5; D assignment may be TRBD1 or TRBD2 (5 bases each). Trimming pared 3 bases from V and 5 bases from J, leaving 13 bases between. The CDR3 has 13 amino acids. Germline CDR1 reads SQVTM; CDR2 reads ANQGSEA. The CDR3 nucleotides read TGCAGCGTTGATATGGGTGGGGGTGAGACCCAGTACTTC. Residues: CSVDMGGGETQYF.

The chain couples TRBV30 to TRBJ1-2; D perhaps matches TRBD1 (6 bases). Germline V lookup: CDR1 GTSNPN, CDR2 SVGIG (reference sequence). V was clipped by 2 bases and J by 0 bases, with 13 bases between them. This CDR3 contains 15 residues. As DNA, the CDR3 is TGTGCCTGGAGTCCCATTGACAGGACTAACTATGGCTACACCTTC. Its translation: CAWSPIDRTNYGYTF. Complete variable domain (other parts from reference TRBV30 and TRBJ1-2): SQTIHQWPATLVQPVGSPLSLECTVEGTSNPNLYWYRQAAGRGLQLLFYSVGIGQISSEVPQNLSASRPQDRQFILSSKKLLLSDSGFYLCAWSPIDRTNYGYTFGSGTRLTVV.

CDR3 amino acids: CAWSTGDRGYTF. DNA for the CDR3: TGTGCCTGGTCCACAGGGGATAGGGGCTACACCTTC. J is TRBJ1-2 and V is TRBV30, with TRBD1 matching 7 bases. CDR3 size: 12 residues. Germline V lookup: CDR1 GTSNPN, CDR2 SVGIG (reference sequence). After removal of 5 bases from V and 8 bases from J, the junction contained 8 bases not matched to a gene. Supplemented by reference TRBV30 and TRBJ1-2, the full variable domain reads SQTIHQWPATLVQPVGSPLSLECTVEGTSNPNLYWYRQAAGRGLQLLFYSVGIGQISSEVPQNLSASRPQDRQFILSSKKLLLSDSGFYLCAWSTGDRGYTFGSGTRLTVV.

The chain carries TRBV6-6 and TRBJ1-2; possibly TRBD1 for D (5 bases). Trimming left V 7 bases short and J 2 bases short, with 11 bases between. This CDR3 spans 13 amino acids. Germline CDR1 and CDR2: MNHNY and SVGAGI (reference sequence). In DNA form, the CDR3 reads TGTGCCAGCACCCCAGGGCAGAACTATGGCTACACCTTC. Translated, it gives CASTPGQNYGYTF.